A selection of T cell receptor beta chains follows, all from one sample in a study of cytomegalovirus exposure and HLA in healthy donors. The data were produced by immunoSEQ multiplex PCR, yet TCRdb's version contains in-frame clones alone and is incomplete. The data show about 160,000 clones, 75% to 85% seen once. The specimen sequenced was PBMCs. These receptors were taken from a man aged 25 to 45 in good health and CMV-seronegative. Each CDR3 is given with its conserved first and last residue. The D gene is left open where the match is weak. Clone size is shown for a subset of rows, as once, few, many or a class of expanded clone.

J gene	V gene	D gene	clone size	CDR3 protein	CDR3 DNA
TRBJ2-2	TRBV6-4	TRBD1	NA	CASSDSAQGAGELFF	TGTGCCAGCAGTGACTCGGCCCAGGGGGCCGGGGAGCTGTTTTTT
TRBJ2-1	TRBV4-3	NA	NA	CASSQDWDFVDEQFF	TGCGCCAGCAGCCAAGATTGGGACTTTGTCGATGAGCAGTTCTTC
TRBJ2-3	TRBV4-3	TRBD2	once	CVSSQPTSGGQQYF	TGCGTCAGCAGCCAACCTACTAGCGGGGGCCAGCAGTATTTT
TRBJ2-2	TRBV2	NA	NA	CASSVGGRGTGELFF	TGTGCCAGCAGTGTCGGGGGGCGGGGCACCGGGGAGCTGTTTTTT
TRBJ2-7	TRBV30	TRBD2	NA	CAWSTLAGGPGEQYF	TGTGCCTGGAGTACTCTAGCGGGAGGGCCAGGGGAGCAGTACTTC
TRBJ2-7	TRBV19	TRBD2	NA	CASSIGLAGVYEQYF	TGTGCCAGTAGTATAGGACTAGCGGGAGTATACGAGCAGTACTTC
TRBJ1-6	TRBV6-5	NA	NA	CASSPDQGNSPLHF	TGTGCCAGCAGTCCCGACCAGGGGAATTCACCCCTCCACTTT
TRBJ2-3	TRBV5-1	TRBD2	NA	CASSHWGGTDTQYF	TGCGCCAGCAGCCATTGGGGGGGAACAGATACGCAGTATTTT
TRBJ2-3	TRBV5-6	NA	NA	CASSPPQGGDTDTQYF	TGTGCCAGCAGCCCCCCCCAGGGTGGGGACACAGATACGCAGTATTTT
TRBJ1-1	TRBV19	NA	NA	CASSLGWGNTEAFF	TGTGCCAGTAGTCTTGGTTGGGGCAACACTGAAGCTTTCTTT
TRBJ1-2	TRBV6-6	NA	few	CASSYAGGNYGYTF	TGTGCCAGCAGTTACGCGGGGGGTAACTATGGCTACACCTTC
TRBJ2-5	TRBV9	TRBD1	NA	CASSARDRGSKETQYF	TGTGCCAGCAGCGCCCGGGACAGGGGCTCCAAAGAGACCCAGTACTTC
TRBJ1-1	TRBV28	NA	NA	CASSFTGVDTEAFF	TGTGCCAGCAGTTTTACGGGGGTTGACACTGAAGCTTTCTTT
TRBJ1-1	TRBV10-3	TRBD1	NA	CAISDDRGNTEAFF	TGTGCCATCAGTGATGACAGGGGGAACACTGAAGCTTTCTTT
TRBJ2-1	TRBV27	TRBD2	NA	CASSLGTSGRPSNNEQFF	TGTGCCAGCAGTTTAGGGACTAGCGGGAGGCCGAGCAACAATGAGCAGTTCTTC
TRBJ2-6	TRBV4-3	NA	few	CASSQEPTGANVLTF	TGCGCCAGCAGCCAGGAGCCTACAGGGGCCAACGTCCTGACTTTC
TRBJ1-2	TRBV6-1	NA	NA	CASTSTRGFDGYTF	TGTGCCAGCACGAGCACACGGGGGTTCGATGGCTACACCTTC
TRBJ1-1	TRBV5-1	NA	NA	CASSLAVRGTEAFF	TGCGCCAGCAGCTTGGCCGTAAGGGGCACTGAAGCTTTCTTT
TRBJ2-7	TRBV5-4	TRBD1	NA	CASSSGDRAYEQYF	TGTGCCAGCAGCTCCGGGGACAGAGCCTACGAGCAGTACTTC
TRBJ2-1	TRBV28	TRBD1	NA	CASSAISRDRGPYNEQFF	TGTGCCAGCAGCGCAATAAGCCGGGACAGGGGACCTTACAATGAGCAGTTCTTC
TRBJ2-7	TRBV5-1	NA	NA	CASSFSSDNVAYEQYF	TGCGCCAGCAGCTTTTCCTCGGACAACGTGGCCTACGAGCAGTACTTC
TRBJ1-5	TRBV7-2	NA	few	CASSLVGRMAQPQHF	TGTGCCAGCAGCTTAGTAGGCAGGATGGCCCAGCCCCAGCATTTT
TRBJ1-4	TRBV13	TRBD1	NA	CASSAPRTGEEKLFF	TGTGCCAGCAGCGCCCCTCGGACAGGGGAGGAAAAACTGTTTTTT
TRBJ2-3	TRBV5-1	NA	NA	CASSLPPDSASSTDTQYF	TGCGCCAGCAGCTTGCCCCCGGACTCAGCCTCTAGCACAGATACGCAGTATTTT
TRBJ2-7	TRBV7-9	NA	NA	CASSPTDGSSYEQYF	TGTGCCAGCAGCCCGACGGACGGGAGCTCCTACGAGCAGTACTTC
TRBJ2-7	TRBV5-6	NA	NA	CASSPLRTASAGEQYF	TGTGCCAGCAGCCCCCTTAGGACAGCGTCTGCGGGCGAGCAGTACTTC
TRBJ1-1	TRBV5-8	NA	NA	CASSPRGITEAFF	TGTGCCAGCAGCCCGCGGGGGATTACTGAAGCTTTCTTT
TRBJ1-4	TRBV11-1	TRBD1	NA	CASRRDRGNEKLFF	TGTGCCAGCAGACGGGACAGGGGTAATGAAAAACTGTTTTTT
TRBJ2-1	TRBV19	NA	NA	CASSIVRDEQFF	TGTGCCAGTAGTATAGTACGCGATGAGCAGTTCTTC
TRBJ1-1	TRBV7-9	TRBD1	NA	CSSSLYVGQPDEAFF	TGTTCCAGCAGTCTGTATGTGGGACAGCCAGATGAAGCTTTCTTT
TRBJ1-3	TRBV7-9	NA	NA	CASRGLPVPNTIYF	TGTGCCAGCAGGGGACTGCCGGTCCCTAACACCATATATTTT
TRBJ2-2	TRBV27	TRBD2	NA	CASSSPGRGEGGELFF	TGTGCCAGCAGTTCCCCGGGGAGGGGTGAGGGCGGGGAGCTGTTTTTT
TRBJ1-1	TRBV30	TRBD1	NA	CAWSPDRGTEAFF	TGTGCCTGGAGCCCTGACAGGGGCACTGAAGCTTTCTTT
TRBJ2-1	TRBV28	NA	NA	CASTWADRSISYNEQFF	TGTGCCAGCACCTGGGCCGACAGGTCCATCTCCTACAATGAGCAGTTCTTC
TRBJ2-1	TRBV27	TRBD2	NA	CASSFDRLAGANEQFF	TGTGCCAGCAGTTTTGACCGACTAGCGGGAGCCAATGAGCAGTTCTTC
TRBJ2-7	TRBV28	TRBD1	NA	CASRRRGRTYEQYF	TGTGCCAGCAGACGAAGGGGGCGGACCTACGAGCAGTACTTC
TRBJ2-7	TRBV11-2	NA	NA	CASSLEHGQHYSYEQYF	TGTGCCAGCAGCTTAGAACATGGACAGCACTACTCCTACGAGCAGTACTTC
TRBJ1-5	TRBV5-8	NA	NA	CASSGSFAQPQHF	TGTGCCAGCAGCGGGAGTTTCGCTCAGCCCCAGCATTTT
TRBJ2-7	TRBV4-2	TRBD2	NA	CASSFGLAGARHYEQYF	TGTGCCAGCAGCTTCGGACTAGCGGGGGCGCGCCACTACGAGCAGTACTTC
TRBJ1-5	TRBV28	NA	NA	CASSYGNQPQHF	TGTGCCAGCAGCTACGGGAATCAGCCCCAGCATTTT
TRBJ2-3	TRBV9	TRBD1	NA	CASSSRDSLRDTQYF	TGTGCCAGCAGCTCTAGGGACAGCTTGCGAGATACGCAGTATTTT
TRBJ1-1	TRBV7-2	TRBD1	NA	CASSSIRDSRREAFF	TGTGCCAGCAGCTCCATCCGGGACAGCCGACGTGAGGCTTTCTTT
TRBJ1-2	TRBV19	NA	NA	CASFTLDRSFYGYTF	TGTGCCAGTTTCACCCTCGACAGGTCCTTCTATGGCTACACCTTC